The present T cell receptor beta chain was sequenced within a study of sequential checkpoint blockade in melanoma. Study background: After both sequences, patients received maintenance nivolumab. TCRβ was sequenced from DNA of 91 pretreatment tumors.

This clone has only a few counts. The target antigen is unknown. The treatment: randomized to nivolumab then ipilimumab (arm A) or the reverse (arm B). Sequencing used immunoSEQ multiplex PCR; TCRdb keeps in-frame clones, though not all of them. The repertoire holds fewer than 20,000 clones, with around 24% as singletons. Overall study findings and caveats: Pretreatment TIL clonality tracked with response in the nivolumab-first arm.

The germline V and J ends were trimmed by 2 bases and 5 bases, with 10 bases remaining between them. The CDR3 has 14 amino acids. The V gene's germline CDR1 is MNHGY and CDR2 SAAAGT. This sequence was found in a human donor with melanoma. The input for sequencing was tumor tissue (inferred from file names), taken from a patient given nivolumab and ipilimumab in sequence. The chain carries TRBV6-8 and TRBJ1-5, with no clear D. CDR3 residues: CASSYGKGYQPQHF. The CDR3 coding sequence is TGTGCCAGCAGTTACGGAAAGGGTTATCAGCCCCAGCATTTT.